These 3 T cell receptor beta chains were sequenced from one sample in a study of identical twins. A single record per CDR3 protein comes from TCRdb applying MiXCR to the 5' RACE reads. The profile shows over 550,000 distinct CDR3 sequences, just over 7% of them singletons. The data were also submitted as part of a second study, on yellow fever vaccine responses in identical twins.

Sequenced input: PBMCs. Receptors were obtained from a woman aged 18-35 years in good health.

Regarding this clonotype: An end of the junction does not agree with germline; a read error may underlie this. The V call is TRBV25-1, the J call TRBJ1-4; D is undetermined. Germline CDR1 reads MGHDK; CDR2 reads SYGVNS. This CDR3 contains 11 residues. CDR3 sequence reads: CASSEQRKLVF. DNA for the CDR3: TGTGCCAGCAGTGAACAGAGAAAACTGGTTTTT.

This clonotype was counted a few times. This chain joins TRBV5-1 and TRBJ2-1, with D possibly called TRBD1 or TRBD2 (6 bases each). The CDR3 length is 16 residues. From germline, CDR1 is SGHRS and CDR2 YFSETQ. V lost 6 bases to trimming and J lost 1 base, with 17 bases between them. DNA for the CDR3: TGCGCCAGCAACAGGGTCGGGGGTAGGTCCTACAATGAGCAGTTCTTC. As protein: CASNRVGGRSYNEQFF.

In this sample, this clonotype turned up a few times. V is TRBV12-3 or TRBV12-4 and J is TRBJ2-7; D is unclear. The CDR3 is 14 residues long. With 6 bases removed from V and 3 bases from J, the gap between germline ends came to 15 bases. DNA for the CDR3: TGTGCCAGCAGGCGGTCCCCCATGCTCTACGAGCAGTACTTC. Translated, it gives CASRRSPMLYEQYF.